Below are 18 T cell receptor beta chains sequenced from a single sample in a study of cytomegalovirus exposure and HLA in healthy donors. Vbeta (60) and Jbeta (13) primers were used in the PCR. Produced via immunoSEQ multiplex PCR; TCRdb's table is partial and in-frame only. The repertoire includes around 300,000 clones, about four fifths of them detected once, and approximately 2% sits in the top ten. What was sequenced was PBMCs. These receptors came from a woman in her thirties or forties in good health and CMV-seropositive.

This clone came up once. The chain has TRBV7-9 and TRBJ2-7; 8 positions agree with TRBD1. CDR1 and CDR2 (germline): SEHNR, FQNEAQ (reference sequence). V trimming: 1 base; J trimming: 3 bases; junction bases outside the gene matches: 8. The CDR3 length is 16 residues. The CDR3 DNA is TGTGCCAGCAGCTTAGTTTCGGCCAGGGGGCACTACGAGCAGTACTTC. This translates into CASSLVSARGHYEQYF.

This CDR3 reads CASSPIVSANAYNEQFF. In nucleotides, the CDR3 is TGTGCCAGCTCACCGATAGTCAGCGCAAATGCCTACAATGAGCAGTTCTTC. This chain uses TRBV18 with TRBJ2-1; D ambiguous. CDR3 size: 17 residues. Trimming cost V 3 bases and J 2 bases, with 17 bases left between them. Germline V gene lookup returns CDR1 KGHSH and CDR2 LQKENI. Based on the CDR3 plus reference TRBV18 and TRBJ2-1, the full variable domain is NAGVMQNPRHLVRRRGQEARLRCSPMKGHSHVYWYRQLPEEGLKFMVYLQKENIIDESGMPKERFSAEFPKEGPSILRIQQVVRGDSAAYFCASSPIVSANAYNEQFFGPGTRLTVL.

V gene TRBV5-1 combines with J gene TRBJ2-1, with unresolved D. V lost 0 bases and J lost 2, with 9 bases in between. The CDR3 runs to 15 residues. Germline CDR1 is SGHRS and CDR2 is YFSETQ. The CDR3 here is CASSLEQAAYNEQFF. In nucleotides, the CDR3 is TGCGCCAGCAGCTTGGAGCAGGCCGCCTACAATGAGCAGTTCTTC.

This clone was detected only once. Here the CDR3 reads CASSQAERRELFF. The CDR3 DNA reads as TGTGCCAGCAGCCAAGCTGAGAGGCGGGAGCTGTTTTTT. The V gene is TRBV7-9, the J gene TRBJ2-2; no clear D gene. With 5 bases removed from V and 9 bases from J, the gap between germline ends came to 13 bases. Germline loops: CDR1 SEHNR, CDR2 FQNEAQ (reference sequence). The CDR3 has 13 amino acids.

The rearrangement links TRBV13 to TRBJ1-1, with 7 bases matching TRBD1. Trimming at V came to 0 bases and at J to 4 bases, leaving 2 bases not matched to a gene. The CDR3 length is 14 residues. Germline loops: CDR1 PRHDT, CDR2 FYEKMQ (reference sequence). The CDR3 spells CASSLGAGGTEAFF. The CDR3 DNA follows: TGTGCCAGCAGCTTAGGGGCAGGGGGCACTGAAGCTTTCTTT.

This clone showed up just once. The V call is TRBV15, the J call TRBJ2-5; 11 bases line up with TRBD2. The CDR3 covers 13 residues. J gave up 5 bases and V 11 bases, and 7 bases lay outside the gene matches. Germline V gives CDR1 LNHNV, CDR2 YYDKDF (reference sequence). The CDR3 nucleotides are TGTGCCGGCAGGACTAGCGGGTACGAGACCCAGTACTTC. Residues: CAGRTSGYETQYF.

This clone has only a few counts. The chain recombines TRBV7-3 with TRBJ2-1; 10 bases map to TRBD2. CDR1 and CDR2 from the germline V gene are SGHTA and FQGTGA. Unmatched junction bases numbered 8, after V lost 5 bases and J lost 1 base. This CDR3 is built from 17 residues. This CDR3 reads CASSLTLAGESYNEQFF. CDR3 bases: TGTGCCAGCAGCCTTACCCTAGCGGGAGAGTCCTACAATGAGCAGTTCTTC.

This chain links TRBV7-3 with TRBJ2-1; D remains unclear. V lost 4 bases and J lost 10, with 11 bases in between. The length of the CDR3 is 12 residues. Germline CDR1 and CDR2: SGHTA and FQGTGA. For the CDR3, the DNA is TGTGCCAGCAGCTCCTATAGCCGAGAGCAGTTCTTC. Translating gives CASSSYSREQFF.

As to this clone: The conserved final phenylalanine or tryptophan is absent from the CDR3, which likely points to a read error. The J gene is TRBJ1-1, the V gene TRBV27; TRBD1 might be the D (5 bases). Trimming took off 6 bases at V and 1 base at J, with 6 bases between the two ends. The CDR3 is 12 amino acids. Germline V CDR1 and CDR2: MNHEY, SMNVEV (reference sequence). The CDR3 sequence: CASRTGNTEAFL. Written as DNA, the CDR3 is TGTGCCAGCAGAACAGGGAACACTGAAGCTTTCCTT.

On this clone: The junction shows a germline mismatch at one end, possibly a read error. The gene calls are TRBV29-1 and TRBJ2-1; the D gene is possibly TRBD1 (5 bases). Germline lookup yields CDR1 SQVTM and CDR2 ANQGSEA. This CDR3 contains 11 residues. CDR3 nucleotides: TGCAGCGTTGCAGCAGGGCCCAAAGTGATCTTC. Its translation is CSVAAGPKVIF.

This chain uses TRBV7-8 with TRBJ2-4; D perhaps matches TRBD1 (5 bases). In germline, CDR1 is SGHVS, CDR2 FQNEAQ. V shed 7 bases and J shed 3 bases, with 22 bases lying between them. The CDR3 is 17 amino acids. CDR3 DNA: TGTGCCAGCACCCAAGGGGTCTGGGGTGCCAACAAAAACATTCAGTACTTC. As protein: CASTQGVWGANKNIQYF.

V is TRBV5-4 and J is TRBJ2-3; tentatively, D is TRBD1 (5 bases). Germline assignment: CDR1 SGHNT and CDR2 YYREEE (reference sequence). There are 14 residues in the CDR3. The germline V and J ends were trimmed by 0 bases and 5 bases, with 10 bases remaining between them. CDR3: CASSLASGRDTQYF. The DNA of the CDR3 is TGTGCCAGCAGCTTGGCTTCAGGGCGAGATACGCAGTATTTT.

The V call is TRBV28, the J call TRBJ1-3, with 7 nucleotides matching TRBD1. Germline values: CDR1 MDHEN, CDR2 SYDVKM. V shed 2 bases and J 4 bases; nucleotides not matched to a gene: 8. The CDR3 runs to 16 residues. The chain's CDR3 is CASSLLGQAIGNTIYF. CDR3 in DNA: TGTGCCAGCAGTTTACTCGGACAGGCGATCGGAAACACCATATATTTT.

This clone was detected a few times. The chain combines TRBV7-2 with TRBJ1-5; 9 positions match TRBD1. Germline assignment: CDR1 SGHTA and CDR2 FQGNSA. V trimming: 2 bases; J trimming: 4 bases; junction bases outside the gene matches: 3. The CDR3 is made up of 15 amino acids. CDR3 sequence reads: CASSLFGTGNQPQHF. DNA for the CDR3: TGTGCCAGCAGCTTATTCGGGACAGGGAATCAGCCCCAGCATTTT.

This rearrangement joins TRBV30 to TRBJ2-7; 8 bases map to TRBD1. The CDR3 has 14 residues. The germline V gene encodes CDR1 GTSNPN and CDR2 SVGIG (reference sequence). The ends lost 5 bases at V and 3 bases at J; junction bases unmatched: 9. In nucleotides, the CDR3 is TGTGCCTGGGCCTTAGGACAGGGATTCTACGAGCAGTACTTC. Translating gives CAWALGQGFYEQYF. Filled out from reference TRBV30 and TRBJ2-7, the complete variable domain reads SQTIHQWPATLVQPVGSPLSLECTVEGTSNPNLYWYRQAAGRGLQLLFYSVGIGQISSEVPQNLSASRPQDRQFILSSKKLLLSDSGFYLCAWALGQGFYEQYFGPGTRLTVT.

This chain uses TRBV2 with TRBJ2-4; 10 positions match TRBD2. V dropped 2 bases and J dropped 8; count of bases not matched to a gene: 15. Germline assignment: CDR1 SNHLY and CDR2 FYNNEI. The CDR3 loop spans 18 amino acids. The CDR3 is CASSESVWSGRDGDIQYF. The DNA for the CDR3 is TGTGCCAGCAGTGAATCTGTATGGAGCGGGAGGGACGGGGACATTCAGTACTTC. Combining the CDR3 with reference TRBV2 and TRBJ2-4 gives the whole variable domain EPEVTQTPSHQVTQMGQEVILRCVPISNHLYFYWYRQILGQKVEFLVSFYNNEISEKSEIFDDQFSVERPDGSNFTLKIRSTKLEDSAMYFCASSESVWSGRDGDIQYFGAGTRLSVL.

This chain links TRBV7-2 with TRBJ2-7; perhaps TRBD2 as D (5 bases). Germline lookup yields CDR1 SGHTA and CDR2 FQGNSA. The CDR3 loop spans 14 amino acids. V shed 5 bases and J shed 4 bases, with 15 bases lying between them. The CDR3 loop reads CASSPPTSRYEQYF. For the CDR3, the DNA is TGTGCCAGCAGCCCCCCTACTAGTAGGTACGAGCAGTACTTC.

In this sample, this clone turned up a few times. V gene TRBV11-3 combines with J gene TRBJ2-3; 11 nucleotides agree with TRBD2. The CDR3 runs to 16 residues. Germline V gene data show CDR1 as SGHNT and CDR2 as YENEEA. Unmatched junction bases numbered 9, after V lost 4 bases and J lost 6 bases. DNA for the CDR3: TGTGCCAGCAGCTGGGGACTAGCGGCTCAACACGATACGCAGTATTTT. It specifies CASSWGLAAQHDTQYF.